Shown below are 30 T cell receptor beta chains from a single sample sequenced in a study of T cells in Graves' hyperthyroidism and ophthalmopathy. Amplified TCR beta CDR3 regions derived from RNA transcripts. During a first-round RT-PCR of the TCR CDR3, the HTBI primer set was used. TCRdb independently ran MiXCR on the multiplex PCR reads; one entry per CDR3 protein. This table holds a few hundred thousand distinct CDR3 sequences, about 15% found once. The specimen sequenced was blood. These receptors all stem from a woman in her late teens or twenties with Graves' hyperthyroidism.

In its sample, this clonotype was seen many times. CDR3 DNA sequence: TGTGCCAGCAGCCCGAGAGGCCTAGCGGGGTACAATGAGCAGTTCTTC. This gives the protein CASSPRGLAGYNEQFF. The chain employs TRBV7-3 and TRBJ2-1; 9 positions agree with TRBD2. Per the germline V gene, CDR1 is SGHTA and CDR2 is FQGTGA. This CDR3 contains 16 residues. V lost 5 bases and J lost 4; bases outside the gene matches: 9.

Many counts were recorded for this clonotype. CDR3 residues: CASSQRIGGGPRYQPQHF. The CDR3 nucleotides read TGCGCCAGCAGCCAAAGAATAGGAGGGGGGCCGCGGTATCAGCCCCAGCATTTT. V usage is TRBV4-1 and J usage is TRBJ1-5, with a weak D call TRBD1 (6 bases). This CDR3 has 18 amino acids. CDR1 is MGHRA, CDR2 YSYEKL, per germline. V lost 2 bases and J lost 5, with 22 bases in between.

At least ten counts were recorded for this clonotype. The V gene is TRBV10-3, the J gene TRBJ1-2; D call uncertain. This CDR3 comprises 16 residues. Germline CDR1 ENHRY, CDR2 SYGVKD. V lost 2 bases, J lost 2 bases, and 15 bases lay in between. The chain's CDR3 is CAISEGQAGRNYGYTF. CDR3 coding DNA: TGTGCCATCAGTGAGGGTCAGGCGGGTAGGAACTATGGCTACACCTTC.

At least ten counts were recorded for this clonotype. The rearrangement links TRBV20-1 to TRBJ1-1; 7 bases fit TRBD1. The germline gives CDR1 DFQATT, CDR2 SNEGSKA (reference sequence). V lost 0 bases and J lost 6; bases outside the gene matches: 13. CDR3 length equals 16 residues. As DNA, the CDR3 is TGCAGTGCTAGAGATCAATTAGTCGACAGGGTCGCTGAAGCTTTCTTT. It codes for CSARDQLVDRVAEAFF.

This clonotype was observed at least ten times. The chain joins TRBV2 to TRBJ2-1; tentative D call: TRBD2 (5 bases). V shed 6 bases and J shed 7 bases, with 13 bases lying between them. The CDR3 loop spans 13 amino acids. Germline loops: CDR1 SNHLY, CDR2 FYNNEI. CDR3 nucleotides: TGTGCCAGCAGGGACCCTCGAGGGAATGAGCAGTTCTTC. Translation: CASRDPRGNEQFF. Complete variable domain (other parts from reference TRBV2 and TRBJ2-1): EPEVTQTPSHQVTQMGQEVILRCVPISNHLYFYWYRQILGQKVEFLVSFYNNEISEKSEIFDDQFSVERPDGSNFTLKIRSTKLEDSAMYFCASRDPRGNEQFFGPGTRLTVL.

This clonotype came up many times. CDR3 DNA sequence: TGTGCCAGCAGCTTAACATCCGGGGGGCGATTCCAAGAGACCCAGTACTTC. Protein: CASSLTSGGRFQETQYF. The V and J genes are TRBV11-2 and TRBJ2-5, with D perhaps TRBD2 (7 bases). Germline V gene data show CDR1 as SGHAT and CDR2 as FQNNGV. The V and J ends lost 2 bases and 1 base respectively, with 17 bases between them. The CDR3 loop spans 17 amino acids.

This clonotype was counted at least ten times. The chain is built from TRBV6-1 and TRBJ1-2; D is possibly TRBD1 (5 bases). V lost 2 bases and J 4 bases, leaving 11 bases between the germline ends. This CDR3 contains 14 residues. Germline assignment: CDR1 MNHNS and CDR2 SASEGT. CDR3 DNA: TGTGCCAGCAGTGAATGGGGGGAAAGCTATGGCTACACCTTC. Amino acids: CASSEWGESYGYTF.

This clonotype appeared once. This chain links TRBV14 with TRBJ1-2, with D maybe TRBD1 (6 bases). Germline V lookup: CDR1 SGHDN, CDR2 FVKESK. The CDR3 totals 15 residues. V was pared by 8 bases and J by 8 bases, with 24 bases between. The CDR3 coding sequence is TGTGCCAGCCCTCCCCCGGGGGGGGCAAGACGGGGCTACACCTTC. The encoded protein is CASPPPGGARRGYTF.

This clonotype was seen repeatedly, ten times or more. This rearrangement joins TRBV28 to TRBJ2-4; no reliable D call. Germline-derived CDR1 and CDR2 are MDHEN and SYDVKM. The CDR3 runs 13 residues. Trimming removed 6 bases at V and 3 bases at J, with 9 bases between. The CDR3 nucleotides are TGTGCCAGCAGCTCAGATGGCAAAAACATTCAGTACTTC. This encodes CASSSDGKNIQYF.

This clonotype appeared many times. The V and J genes are TRBV3-1 and TRBJ1-1, with D possibly being TRBD1 (5 bases). This CDR3 has 13 residues. The germline V gene has CDR1 LGHDT and CDR2 YNNKEL (reference sequence). Trimming left V 4 bases short and J 6 bases short, with 12 bases between. CDR3 protein: CASSLSGSPEAFF. The DNA for the CDR3 is TGTGCCAGCAGCCTATCAGGGTCCCCTGAAGCTTTCTTT.

This clonotype was recorded many times. V gene TRBV3-1 combines with J gene TRBJ2-1; 12 bases agree with TRBD2. After removal of 1 base from V and 8 bases from J, the junction contained 12 bases not matched to a gene. The CDR3 length is 18 residues. The germline gives CDR1 LGHDT, CDR2 YNNKEL (reference sequence). The DNA for the CDR3 is TGTGCCAGCAGCCAAGTGGGAGGGACTAGCGGGCGGGGGGATGAGCAGTTCTTC. As protein: CASSQVGGTSGRGDEQFF.

In its sample, this clonotype was seen many times. This chain links TRBV20-1 with TRBJ1-1, with D tentatively TRBD1 (5 bases). V lost 4 bases to trimming and J lost 3 bases, with 18 bases between them. This CDR3 is built from 15 residues. In germline, CDR1 is DFQATT, CDR2 SNEGSKA (reference sequence). The CDR3 protein is CSATLLGVGHTEAFF. In DNA, the CDR3 is TGCAGTGCTACCTTATTGGGGGTAGGGCACACTGAAGCTTTCTTT.

This clonotype appeared a few times. V is TRBV29-1 and J is TRBJ1-1; 8 bases agree with TRBD1. From germline, CDR1 is SQVTM and CDR2 ANQGSEA. V was clipped by 7 bases and J by 4 bases; unmatched bases: 11. The CDR3 has 14 amino acids. The CDR3 protein is CSAGQGRRGTEAFF. CDR3 sequence (DNA): TGCAGCGCCGGACAGGGTCGTCGGGGCACTGAAGCTTTCTTT.

The chain uses TRBV2 and TRBJ1-3; 7 bases match TRBD1. V gave up 6 bases and J gave up 2 bases; unmatched junction bases: 7. The CDR3 totals 15 residues. Germline V gives CDR1 SNHLY, CDR2 FYNNEI. In nucleotides, the CDR3 is TGTGCCAGCAGGACGACCGGGACAGCTGGAAACACCATATATTTT. This codes for CASRTTGTAGNTIYF.

There are a few counts of this clonotype. The V gene is TRBV4-2, the J gene TRBJ2-4; the D gene is possibly TRBD2 (5 bases). Germline CDR1 LGHNA, CDR2 YNFKEQ. The CDR3 totals 17 residues. Deletions cut 0 bases from V and 1 base from J, with 13 bases between. The CDR3 region has the DNA TGTGCCAGCAGCCAAGAAGGGAGCCCTACGGCCAAAAACATTCAGTACTTC. Translation: CASSQEGSPTAKNIQYF.

This rearrangement joins TRBV7-3 to TRBJ2-1, with unresolved D. V lost 2 bases and J lost 0, with 17 bases in between. The CDR3 has 18 amino acids. CDR1 and CDR2 (germline): SGHTA, FQGTGA. CDR3 amino acids: CASSLRSLTESSYNEQFF. The CDR3 DNA is TGTGCCAGCAGCTTACGTTCCCTTACGGAGAGCTCCTACAATGAGCAGTTCTTC. Full variable domain (missing parts from reference TRBV7-3 and TRBJ2-1): GAGVSQTPSNKVTEKGKYVELRCDPISGHTALYWYRQSLGQGPEFLIYFQGTGAADDSGLPNDRFFAVRPEGSVSTLKIQRTERGDSAVYLCASSLRSLTESSYNEQFFGPGTRLTVL.

V usage is TRBV27 and J usage is TRBJ2-1; D not certain. Germline V lookup: CDR1 MNHEY, CDR2 SMNVEV (reference sequence). The CDR3 extends over 15 amino acids. V lost 7 bases and J 0 bases, leaving 13 bases between the germline ends. DNA for the CDR3: TGTGCCAGCACCGGGCGGATGAGCTCCTACAATGAGCAGTTCTTC. Translation gives CASTGRMSSYNEQFF.

This clonotype showed up just once. The genes are TRBV20-1 and TRBJ2-5; D not certain. The germline V and J ends were trimmed by 6 bases and 2 bases, with 13 bases remaining between them. This CDR3 has 13 amino acids. From germline, CDR1 is DFQATT and CDR2 SNEGSKA (reference sequence). The CDR3 region has the DNA TGCAGTGCCACGGACGCGTGGCAAGAGACCCAGTACTTC. This sequence encodes CSATDAWQETQYF.

This clonotype was recorded at least ten times. The chain uses TRBV7-2 and TRBJ1-5; a possible D gene is TRBD1 (6 bases). V was shortened by 5 bases and J by 4 bases, with 9 bases between the two germline ends. CDR3 size: 13 residues. CDR1 is SGHTA and CDR2 is FQGNSA in the germline V gene. The CDR3 sequence is CASSIRGNQPQHF. CDR3 DNA: TGTGCCAGCAGCATTAGGGGGAATCAGCCCCAGCATTTT.

This clonotype showed up just a few times. The chain is built from TRBV20-1 and TRBJ1-1; perhaps TRBD1 as D (5 bases). With 6 bases removed from V and 5 bases from J, the gap between germline ends came to 22 bases. The CDR3 runs to 15 residues. CDR1 DFQATT and CDR2 SNEGSKA come from the germline V gene (reference sequence). The CDR3 loop is CSAERVGRESTEAFF. The CDR3 DNA follows: TGCAGTGCGGAGAGGGTGGGCAGGGAATCAACTGAAGCTTTCTTT.

This clonotype came up many times. This chain connects TRBV5-1 to TRBJ2-3; no firm D call. Per germline, CDR1 SGHRS and CDR2 YFSETQ. The V end was cut by 0 bases, the J end by 2 bases, with 7 bases between. The CDR3 contains 14 residues. CDR3 coding DNA: TGCGCCAGCAGCTTGGACAGATACACAGATACGCAGTATTTT. This translates into CASSLDRYTDTQYF.

Many counts were recorded for this clonotype. DNA of the CDR3: TGTGCCAGCAGCCACCTCCAAGGGAAGGGACAGCCCTACGAGCAGTACTTC. Translating it yields CASSHLQGKGQPYEQYF. The rearrangement links TRBV11-2 to TRBJ2-7, with 7 bases that match TRBD1. Per the germline V gene, CDR1 is SGHAT and CDR2 is FQNNGV. The V segment lost 5 bases and the J segment 2 bases; nucleotides outside the gene matches: 15. This CDR3 has 17 residues.

There are many counts of this clonotype. J is TRBJ2-7 and V is TRBV24-1; D gene ambiguous. Germline CDR1 and CDR2: KGHDR and SFDVKD. The V end lost 4 bases, the J end lost 7 bases, and 13 bases lay between the germline ends. The CDR3 runs to 13 residues. CDR3 amino acids: CATSEASFGEQYF. CDR3 DNA sequence: TGTGCCACCAGTGAAGCATCCTTCGGGGAGCAGTACTTC.

This chain links TRBV12-3 or TRBV12-4 with TRBJ2-7; 8 bases line up with TRBD2. Losses at the gene ends were 6 bases for V and 6 bases for J; bases not matched to a gene: 10. CDR3 length: 14 residues. The CDR3 loop reads CASSSRGGGIEQYF. The CDR3 region has the DNA TGTGCCAGCAGCTCCCGGGGGGGGGGGATCGAGCAGTACTTC.

Turning to this clonotype: This sequence may be a read error, since a much larger clone differs from it by one base. V is TRBV5-1 and J is TRBJ2-7; weak D call: TRBD2 (5 bases). Trimming stripped 3 bases from V and 2 bases from J, with 12 bases between. This CDR3 has 14 residues. CDR1 and CDR2 from the germline V gene are SGHRS and YFSETQ. CDR3 sequence: CASSWTGDPYEQYF. In DNA form, the CDR3 reads TGCGCCAGCAGCTGGACCGGGGATCCCTACGAGCAGTACTTC.

This clonotype was recorded a few times. The chain is built from TRBV20-1 and TRBJ1-2; no reliable D call. The germline CDR1 and CDR2 sequences are DFQATT and SNEGSKA (reference sequence). The CDR3 sequence is 14 residues long. The germline V and J ends were trimmed by 3 bases and 7 bases, with 18 bases remaining between them. DNA for the CDR3: TGCAGTGCTAGGGCTGTGCAGCGAGAGCTTGGCTACACCTTC. Protein sequence: CSARAVQRELGYTF.

The chain couples TRBV7-6 to TRBJ1-2; D is unresolved. This CDR3 is built from 14 residues. The V gene lost 7 bases and the J gene lost 4 bases, with 16 bases spanning the gap. CDR1 is SGHVS and CDR2 is FNYEAQ in the germline V gene. The CDR3 reads CASTPGPGIYGYTF. The CDR3 bases are TGTGCCAGCACCCCAGGCCCGGGGATCTATGGCTACACCTTC.

This clonotype turned up a few times. The chain joins TRBV24-1 to TRBJ2-5; D unresolved. This CDR3 region has 11 residues. Germline V gene lookup returns CDR1 KGHDR and CDR2 SFDVKD. Trimming took 9 bases from V and 4 from J, leaving 8 bases between them. The DNA of the CDR3 is TGTGCCACCCACCCGGTAGAGACCCAGTACTTC. Translating gives CATHPVETQYF.

This clonotype was recorded many times. This chain joins TRBV14 and TRBJ1-2; D gene ambiguous. CDR1 and CDR2 from the germline V gene are SGHDN and FVKESK. This CDR3 has 13 residues. The V end was cut by 0 bases, the J end by 5 bases, with 7 bases between. The CDR3 DNA is TGTGCCAGCAGCCAAGAGGGAAAGTATGGCTACACCTTC. Its protein product is CASSQEGKYGYTF.

There are many counts of this clonotype. The genes are TRBV3-1 and TRBJ1-1; D possibly corresponds to TRBD1 (5 bases). V was cut by 4 bases and J by 1 base, with 10 bases left in between. The CDR3 is 14 residues long. CDR1 LGHDT and CDR2 YNNKEL come from the germline V gene (reference sequence). CDR3: CASSRGTRNTEAFF. The CDR3 nucleotides read TGTGCCAGCAGCCGGGGGACTAGGAACACTGAAGCTTTCTTT. The full variable domain, completed using reference TRBV3-1 and TRBJ1-1, is DTAVSQTPKYLVTQMGNDKSIKCEQNLGHDTMYWYKQDSKKFLKIMFSYNNKELIINETVPNRFSPKSPDKAHLNLHINSLELGDSAVYFCASSRGTRNTEAFFGQGTRLTVV.